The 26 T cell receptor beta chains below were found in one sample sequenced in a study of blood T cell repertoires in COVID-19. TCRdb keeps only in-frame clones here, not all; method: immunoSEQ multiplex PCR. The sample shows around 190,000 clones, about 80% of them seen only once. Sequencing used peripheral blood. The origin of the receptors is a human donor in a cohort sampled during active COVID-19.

The CDR3 is CASSESRVNTGELFF. The CDR3 DNA is TGCGCCAGCAGTGAGAGTCGGGTGAACACCGGGGAGCTGTTTTTT. The J gene is TRBJ2-2, the V gene TRBV10-2; the D is unclear. The CDR3 has 15 amino acids. With 2 bases removed from V and 1 base from J, the gap between germline ends came to 8 bases. Germline lookup yields CDR1 WSHSY and CDR2 SAAADI.

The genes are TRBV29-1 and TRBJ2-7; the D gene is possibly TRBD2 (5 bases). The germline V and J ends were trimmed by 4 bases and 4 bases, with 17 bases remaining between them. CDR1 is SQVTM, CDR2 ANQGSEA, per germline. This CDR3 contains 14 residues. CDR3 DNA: TGCAGCGTTGCCTCTGGTGGAGGTGATTACGAGCAGTACTTC. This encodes CSVASGGGDYEQYF.

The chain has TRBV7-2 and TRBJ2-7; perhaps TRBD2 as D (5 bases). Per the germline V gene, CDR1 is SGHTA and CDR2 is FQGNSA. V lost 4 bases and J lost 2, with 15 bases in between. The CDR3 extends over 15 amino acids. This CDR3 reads CASSSNTGFPYEQYF. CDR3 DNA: TGTGCCAGCAGCTCTAACACGGGGTTCCCCTACGAGCAGTACTTC.

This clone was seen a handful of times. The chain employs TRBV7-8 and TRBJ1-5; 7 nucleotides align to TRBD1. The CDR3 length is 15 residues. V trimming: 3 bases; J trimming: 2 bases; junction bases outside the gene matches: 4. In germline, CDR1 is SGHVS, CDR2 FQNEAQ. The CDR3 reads CASSFRGDGNQPQHF. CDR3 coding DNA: TGTGCCAGCAGCTTCAGGGGGGACGGCAATCAGCCCCAGCATTTT.

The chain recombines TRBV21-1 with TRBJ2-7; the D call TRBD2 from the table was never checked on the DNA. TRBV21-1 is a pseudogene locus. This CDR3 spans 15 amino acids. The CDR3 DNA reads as TGTGCCAGAACGCCCGGGAGCAGTAAGGTCTACGAGCAGTACTTC. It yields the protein CARTPGSSKVYEQYF.

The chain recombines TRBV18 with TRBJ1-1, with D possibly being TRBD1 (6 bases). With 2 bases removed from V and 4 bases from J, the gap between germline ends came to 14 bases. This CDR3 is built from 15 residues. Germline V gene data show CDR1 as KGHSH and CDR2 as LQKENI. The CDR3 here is CASSPSGQRSTEAFF. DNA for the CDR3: TGTGCCAGCTCACCATCCGGACAGAGGAGCACTGAAGCTTTCTTT. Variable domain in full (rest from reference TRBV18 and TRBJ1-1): NAGVMQNPRHLVRRRGQEARLRCSPMKGHSHVYWYRQLPEEGLKFMVYLQKENIIDESGMPKERFSAEFPKEGPSILRIQQVVRGDSAAYFCASSPSGQRSTEAFFGQGTRLTVV.

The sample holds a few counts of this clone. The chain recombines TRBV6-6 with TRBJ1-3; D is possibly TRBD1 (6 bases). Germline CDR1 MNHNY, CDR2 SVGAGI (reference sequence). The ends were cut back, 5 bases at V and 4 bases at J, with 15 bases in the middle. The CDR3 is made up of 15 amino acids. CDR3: CASSAYRDHGNTIYF. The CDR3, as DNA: TGTGCCAGCAGTGCCTACAGGGATCACGGAAACACCATATATTTT.

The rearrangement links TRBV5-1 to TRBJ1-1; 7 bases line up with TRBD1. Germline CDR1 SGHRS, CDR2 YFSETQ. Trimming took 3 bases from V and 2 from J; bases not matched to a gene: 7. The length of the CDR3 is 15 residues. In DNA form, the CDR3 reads TGCGCCAGCAGCTCCCGGGACAGTGGCAACACTGAAGCTTTCTTT. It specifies CASSSRDSGNTEAFF. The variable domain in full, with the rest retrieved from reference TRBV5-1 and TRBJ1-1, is KAGVTQTPRYLIKTRGQQVTLSCSPISGHRSVSWYQQTPGQGLQFLFEYFSETQRNKGNFPGRFSGRQFSNSRSEMNVSTLELGDSALYLCASSSRDSGNTEAFFGQGTRLTVV.

The CDR3 reads CASSLGVGQGRNQPQHF. In DNA form, the CDR3 reads TGCGCCAGCAGCCTGGGAGTCGGGCAGGGGAGAAATCAGCCCCAGCATTTT. The chain is built from TRBV5-1 and TRBJ1-5, with D possibly matching TRBD1 (6 bases). The CDR3 has 17 amino acids. V was clipped by 4 bases and J by 4 bases, with 21 bases between them. From germline, CDR1 is SGHRS and CDR2 YFSETQ.

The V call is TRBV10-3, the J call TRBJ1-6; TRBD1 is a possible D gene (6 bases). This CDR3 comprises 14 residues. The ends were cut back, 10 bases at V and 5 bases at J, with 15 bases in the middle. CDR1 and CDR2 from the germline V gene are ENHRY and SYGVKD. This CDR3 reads CATGAPEDNSPLHF. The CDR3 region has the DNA TGTGCCACAGGGGCCCCAGAGGATAATTCACCCCTCCACTTT.

CDR3 in DNA: TGTGCCAGTACCCCGGGACAGGGGCACACCGGGGAGCTGTTTTTT. It yields the protein CASTPGQGHTGELFF. The chain has TRBV19 and TRBJ2-2, with 10 nucleotides matching TRBD1. The CDR3 sequence is 15 residues long. Trimming took 7 bases from V and 3 from J; bases not matched to a gene: 5. The germline gives CDR1 LNHDA, CDR2 SQIVND (reference sequence).

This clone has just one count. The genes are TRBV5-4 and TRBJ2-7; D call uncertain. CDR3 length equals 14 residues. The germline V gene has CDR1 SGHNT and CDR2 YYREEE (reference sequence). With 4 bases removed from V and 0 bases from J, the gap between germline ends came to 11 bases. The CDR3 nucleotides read TGTGCCAGCAGCCCCGCCAGGTTCTCCTACGAGCAGTACTTC. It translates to CASSPARFSYEQYF.

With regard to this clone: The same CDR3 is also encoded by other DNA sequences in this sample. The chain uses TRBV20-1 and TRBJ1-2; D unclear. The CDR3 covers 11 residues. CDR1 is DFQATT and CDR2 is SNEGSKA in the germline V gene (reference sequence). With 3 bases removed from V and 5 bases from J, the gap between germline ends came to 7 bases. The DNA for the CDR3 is TGCAGTGCTAGCCTTAATTATGGCTACACCTTC. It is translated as CSASLNYGYTF.

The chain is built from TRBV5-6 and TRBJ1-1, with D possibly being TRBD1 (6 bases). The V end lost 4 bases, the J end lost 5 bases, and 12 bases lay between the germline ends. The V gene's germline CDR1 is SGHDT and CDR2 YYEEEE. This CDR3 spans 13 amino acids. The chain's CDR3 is CASSQGGWTEAFF. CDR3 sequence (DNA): TGTGCCAGCAGCCAAGGGGGATGGACTGAAGCTTTCTTT.

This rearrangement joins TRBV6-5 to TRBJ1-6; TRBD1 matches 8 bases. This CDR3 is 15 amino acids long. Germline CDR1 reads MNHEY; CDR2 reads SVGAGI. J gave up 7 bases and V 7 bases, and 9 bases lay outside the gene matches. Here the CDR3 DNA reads TGTGCCAGCAACCCTAGACAGGGGCGCAATTCACCCCTCCACTTT. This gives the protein CASNPRQGRNSPLHF.

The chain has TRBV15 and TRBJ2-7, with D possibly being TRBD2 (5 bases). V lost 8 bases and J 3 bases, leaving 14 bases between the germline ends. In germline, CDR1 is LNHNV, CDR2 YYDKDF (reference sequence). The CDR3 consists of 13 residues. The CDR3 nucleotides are TGTGCCACCGGGTCGGGGAACTACTACGAGCAGTACTTC. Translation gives CATGSGNYYEQYF.

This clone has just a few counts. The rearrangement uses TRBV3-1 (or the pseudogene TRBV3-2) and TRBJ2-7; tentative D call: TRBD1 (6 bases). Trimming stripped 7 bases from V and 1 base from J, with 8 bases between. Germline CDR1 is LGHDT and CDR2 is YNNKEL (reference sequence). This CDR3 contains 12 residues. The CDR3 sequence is CASNTGSYEQYF. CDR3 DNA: TGTGCCAGCAACACAGGGTCCTACGAGCAGTACTTC.

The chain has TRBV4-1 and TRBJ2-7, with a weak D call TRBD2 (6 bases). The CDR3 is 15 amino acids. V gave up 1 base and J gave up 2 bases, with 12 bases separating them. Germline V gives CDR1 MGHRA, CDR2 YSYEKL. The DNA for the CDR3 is TGCGCCAGCAGCCAAGGGGGGGATACCACCTACGAGCAGTACTTC. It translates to CASSQGGDTTYEQYF.

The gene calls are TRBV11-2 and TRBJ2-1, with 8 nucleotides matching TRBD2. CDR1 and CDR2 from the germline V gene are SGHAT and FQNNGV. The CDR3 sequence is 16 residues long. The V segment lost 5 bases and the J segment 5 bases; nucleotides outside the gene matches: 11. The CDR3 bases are TGTGCCAGCAGCCGTAAGCGGGGGCCCGCCCACAATGAGCAGTTCTTC. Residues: CASSRKRGPAHNEQFF. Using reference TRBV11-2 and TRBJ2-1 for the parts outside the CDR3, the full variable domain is EAGVAQSPRYKIIEKRQSVAFWCNPISGHATLYWYQQILGQGPKLLIQFQNNGVVDDSQLPKDRFSAERLKGVDSTLKIQPAKLEDSAVYLCASSRKRGPAHNEQFFGPGTRLTVL.

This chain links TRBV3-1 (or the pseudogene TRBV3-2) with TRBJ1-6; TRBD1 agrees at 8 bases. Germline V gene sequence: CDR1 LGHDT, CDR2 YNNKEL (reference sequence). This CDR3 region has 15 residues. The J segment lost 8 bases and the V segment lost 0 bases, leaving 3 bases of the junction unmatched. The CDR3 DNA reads TGTGCCAGCAGCCAAGAGGGACAGGCGGATTCACCCCTCCACTTT. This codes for CASSQEGQADSPLHF.

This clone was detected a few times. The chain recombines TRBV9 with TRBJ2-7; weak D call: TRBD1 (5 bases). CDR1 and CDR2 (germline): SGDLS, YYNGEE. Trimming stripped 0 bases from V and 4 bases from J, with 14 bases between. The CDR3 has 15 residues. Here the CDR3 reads CASSVGSRQGYEQYF. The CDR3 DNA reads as TGTGCCAGCAGCGTAGGGAGTCGGCAGGGATACGAGCAGTACTTC.

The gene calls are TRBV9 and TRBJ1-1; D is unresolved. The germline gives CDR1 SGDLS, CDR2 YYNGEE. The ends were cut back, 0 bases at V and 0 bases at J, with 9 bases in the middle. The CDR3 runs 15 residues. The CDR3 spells CASSVVKEVNTEAFF. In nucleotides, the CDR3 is TGTGCCAGCAGCGTAGTCAAGGAGGTGAACACTGAAGCTTTCTTT.

CDR3 sequence (DNA): TGCAGTGCTAGTGGGACTAGCGGTCTCTCCTACAATGAGCAGTTCTTC. The encoded protein is CSASGTSGLSYNEQFF. The chain carries TRBV20-1 and TRBJ2-1; 11 bases line up with TRBD2. The germline gives CDR1 DFQATT, CDR2 SNEGSKA (reference sequence). V gave up 3 bases and J gave up 0 bases; unmatched junction bases: 4. The CDR3 runs to 16 residues.

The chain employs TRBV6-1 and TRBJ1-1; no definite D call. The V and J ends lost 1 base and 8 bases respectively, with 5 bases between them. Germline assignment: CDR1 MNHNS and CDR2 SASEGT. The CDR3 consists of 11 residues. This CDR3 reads CASSEVSEAFF. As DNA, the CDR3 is TGTGCCAGCAGTGAAGTGTCGGAAGCTTTCTTT.

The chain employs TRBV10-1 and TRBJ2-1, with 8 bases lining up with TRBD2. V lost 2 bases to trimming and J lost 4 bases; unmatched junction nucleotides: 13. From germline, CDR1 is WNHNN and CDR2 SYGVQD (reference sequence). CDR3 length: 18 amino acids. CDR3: CASSEGTSPPPFYNEQFF. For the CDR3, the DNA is TGCGCCAGCAGTGAGGGGACTAGTCCCCCCCCCTTTTACAATGAGCAGTTCTTC.

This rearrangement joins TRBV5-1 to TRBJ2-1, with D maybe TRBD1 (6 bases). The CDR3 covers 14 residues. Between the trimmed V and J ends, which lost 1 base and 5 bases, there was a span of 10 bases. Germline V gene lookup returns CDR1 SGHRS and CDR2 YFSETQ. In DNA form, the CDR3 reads TGCGCCAGCAGCTTGTGGGACAAGGACAATGAGCAGTTCTTC. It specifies CASSLWDKDNEQFF.